This is a list of T cell receptor beta chains from one sample in a study of blood T cell repertoires in COVID-19. TCRdb's copy holds only in-frame clones and misses some; the assay was immunoSEQ multiplex PCR. The sample lists under 450,000 clones, about 89% occurring once. The sample taken for sequencing was PBMCs or T cells enriched from blood (not recorded which). These receptors came from a woman aged 40-49 years who had been exposed to COVID-19. Each CDR3 is given with its conserved first and last residue. Each record gives: clone size, V gene, J gene, D gene, CDR3 protein, CDR3 DNA. D genes are given only for firm matches. Not every row has a clone size; where given, it reads once, few, many or a size class.

clone_size: -
v_call: TRBV19
j_call: TRBJ2-6
d_call: -
cdr3_aa: CASSDQRSSGANVLTF
cdr3_nt: TGTGCCAGTAGTGATCAGCGAAGCTCTGGGGCCAACGTCCTGACTTTC

clone_size: -
v_call: TRBV21-1
j_call: TRBJ1-4
d_call: -
cdr3_aa: CASQGIFNEKLFF
cdr3_nt: TGTGCCAGCCAGGGAATATTTAATGAAAAACTGTTTTTT

clone_size: -
v_call: TRBV7-9
j_call: TRBJ2-2
d_call: -
cdr3_aa: CASRRGNTGELFF
cdr3_nt: TGTGCCAGCAGACGGGGTAACACCGGGGAGCTGTTTTTT

clone_size: -
v_call: TRBV7-6
j_call: TRBJ2-7
d_call: -
cdr3_aa: CASSLSETYEQYF
cdr3_nt: TGTGCCAGCAGCTTAAGTGAGACCTACGAGCAGTACTTC

clone_size: -
v_call: TRBV6-5
j_call: TRBJ1-5
d_call: TRBD1
cdr3_aa: CASSTTGGGQPQHF
cdr3_nt: TGTGCCAGCAGTACAACAGGGGGCGGTCAGCCCCAGCATTTT

clone_size: -
v_call: TRBV10-1
j_call: TRBJ1-1
d_call: TRBD1
cdr3_aa: CASSVTGTANTEAFF
cdr3_nt: TGCGCCAGCAGTGTCACCGGGACAGCTAACACTGAAGCTTTCTTT

clone_size: -
v_call: TRBV6-2/TRBV6-3
j_call: TRBJ1-1
d_call: -
cdr3_aa: CASSSNRWSTEAFF
cdr3_nt: TGTGCCAGCAGTTCCAATCGATGGAGCACTGAAGCTTTCTTT

clone_size: -
v_call: TRBV11-3
j_call: TRBJ2-7
d_call: -
cdr3_aa: CASSVEAPYEQYF
cdr3_nt: TGTGCCAGCAGCGTGGAGGCCCCCTACGAGCAGTACTTC

clone_size: -
v_call: TRBV18
j_call: TRBJ1-2
d_call: -
cdr3_aa: CASSPPVQIWGYTF
cdr3_nt: TGTGCCAGCTCACCACCGGTACAGATTTGGGGCTACACCTTC

clone_size: -
v_call: TRBV5-1
j_call: TRBJ1-6
d_call: -
cdr3_aa: CASSLAGAPLHF
cdr3_nt: TGCGCCAGCAGCTTGGCAGGGGCACCCCTCCACTTT

clone_size: -
v_call: TRBV15
j_call: TRBJ2-5
d_call: -
cdr3_aa: CATSGGQETQYF
cdr3_nt: TGTGCCACCTCCGGCGGGCAAGAGACCCAGTACTTC

clone_size: -
v_call: TRBV5-4
j_call: TRBJ1-6
d_call: -
cdr3_aa: CASSREQLSPLHF
cdr3_nt: TGTGCCAGCAGTCGTGAACAGTTATCACCCCTCCACTTT

clone_size: -
v_call: TRBV19
j_call: TRBJ1-4
d_call: -
cdr3_aa: CASSIGRRTNEKLFF
cdr3_nt: TGTGCCAGTAGTATAGGGAGGAGGACTAATGAAAAACTGTTTTTT

clone_size: many
v_call: TRBV4-2
j_call: TRBJ2-7
d_call: -
cdr3_aa: CASSQDFTQGNYEQYF
cdr3_nt: TGTGCCAGCAGCCAAGATTTTACCCAGGGAAACTACGAGCAGTACTTC

clone_size: -
v_call: TRBV29-1
j_call: TRBJ1-2
d_call: TRBD1
cdr3_aa: CSVVQGNYGYTF
cdr3_nt: TGCAGCGTGGTACAGGGGAACTATGGCTACACCTTC

clone_size: -
v_call: TRBV30
j_call: TRBJ1-1
d_call: -
cdr3_aa: CAWSSGLAAFF
cdr3_nt: TGTGCCTGGAGTTCAGGCCTGGCAGCTTTCTTT

clone_size: once
v_call: TRBV19
j_call: TRBJ1-5
d_call: -
cdr3_aa: CASSIAETDQHF
cdr3_nt: TGTGCCAGTAGTATAGCGGAAACAGACCAGCATTTT

clone_size: -
v_call: TRBV15
j_call: TRBJ1-5
d_call: -
cdr3_aa: CATSRDPYSSNQPQHF
cdr3_nt: TGTGCCACCAGCAGAGACCCTTACAGTAGCAATCAGCCCCAGCATTTT

clone_size: -
v_call: TRBV19
j_call: TRBJ1-1
d_call: -
cdr3_aa: CASSIGSLNTEAFF
cdr3_nt: TGTGCCAGTAGTATAGGTTCTCTGAACACTGAAGCTTTCTTT

clone_size: once
v_call: TRBV19
j_call: TRBJ1-2
d_call: TRBD1
cdr3_aa: CASNRDRGYGYTF
cdr3_nt: TGTGCCAGTAATAGGGACAGGGGCTATGGCTACACCTTC

clone_size: -
v_call: TRBV18
j_call: TRBJ1-5
d_call: -
cdr3_aa: CASSPPPSFQISNQPQHF
cdr3_nt: TGTGCCAGCTCACCACCTCCGAGTTTCCAAATAAGCAATCAGCCCCAGCATTTT

clone_size: -
v_call: TRBV15
j_call: TRBJ1-2
d_call: -
cdr3_aa: CATSRDLAGYTF
cdr3_nt: TGTGCCACCAGCAGAGATCTAGCTGGCTACACCTTC

clone_size: -
v_call: TRBV11-3
j_call: TRBJ1-1
d_call: TRBD1
cdr3_aa: CASSSRTGDEAFF
cdr3_nt: TGTGCCAGCAGCTCCAGGACAGGGGACGAAGCTTTCTTT

clone_size: -
v_call: TRBV2
j_call: TRBJ2-2
d_call: -
cdr3_aa: CASSVISGPTGELFF
cdr3_nt: TGTGCCAGCAGTGTGATTAGCGGTCCCACCGGGGAGCTGTTTTTT

clone_size: once
v_call: TRBV19
j_call: TRBJ1-5
d_call: TRBD1
cdr3_aa: CASSRGSGGSGNQPQHF
cdr3_nt: TGTGCCAGTAGTAGGGGATCAGGGGGCTCTGGCAATCAGCCCCAGCATTTT

clone_size: -
v_call: TRBV11-3
j_call: TRBJ2-1
d_call: TRBD2
cdr3_aa: CASSSRLALNNEQFF
cdr3_nt: TGTGCCAGCAGCTCGAGACTAGCGCTTAACAATGAGCAGTTCTTC

clone_size: few
v_call: TRBV7-6
j_call: TRBJ1-6
d_call: -
cdr3_aa: CASSLEGRGLNSPLHF
cdr3_nt: TGTGCCAGCAGCTTAGAGGGCAGGGGCTTAAATTCACCCCTCCACTTT

clone_size: -
v_call: TRBV14
j_call: TRBJ1-6
d_call: TRBD1
cdr3_aa: CASRPGTGGKSSYNSPLHF
cdr3_nt: TGTGCCAGCAGACCCGGGACAGGGGGCAAAAGCTCCTATAATTCACCCCTCCACTTT

clone_size: -
v_call: TRBV5-4
j_call: TRBJ1-2
d_call: TRBD1
cdr3_aa: CASSSGTGNYGYTF
cdr3_nt: TGTGCCAGCAGCTCGGGGACAGGAAACTATGGCTACACCTTC

clone_size: once
v_call: TRBV6-4
j_call: TRBJ2-1
d_call: -
cdr3_aa: CASRALGSGHNEQFF
cdr3_nt: TGTGCCAGCAGGGCCCTTGGAAGCGGCCACAATGAGCAGTTCTTC

clone_size: -
v_call: TRBV27
j_call: TRBJ1-1
d_call: TRBD1
cdr3_aa: CASSSDRGSGMNTEAFF
cdr3_nt: TGTGCCAGCAGTTCGGACAGGGGATCTGGCATGAACACTGAAGCTTTCTTT

clone_size: -
v_call: TRBV7-9
j_call: TRBJ2-7
d_call: -
cdr3_aa: CASSPSPMAAEQYF
cdr3_nt: TGTGCCAGCAGCCCTAGCCCCATGGCGGCCGAGCAGTACTTC

clone_size: -
v_call: TRBV5-4
j_call: TRBJ1-1
d_call: TRBD1
cdr3_aa: CASSSGQGRTEAFF
cdr3_nt: TGTGCCAGCAGTTCGGGACAGGGGAGAACTGAAGCTTTCTTT

clone_size: once
v_call: TRBV12-5
j_call: TRBJ1-2
d_call: -
cdr3_aa: CASGPALTGGYTF
cdr3_nt: TGTGCTAGTGGTCCTGCCCTGACAGGTGGCTACACCTTC

clone_size: -
v_call: TRBV6-1
j_call: TRBJ2-7
d_call: -
cdr3_aa: CASSQAGSSYEQYF
cdr3_nt: TGTGCCAGCAGTCAAGCAGGGAGCTCCTACGAGCAGTACTTC

clone_size: -
v_call: TRBV2
j_call: TRBJ1-1
d_call: TRBD1
cdr3_aa: CASRRDSSNTEAFF
cdr3_nt: TGTGCCAGCAGAAGGGACAGCTCTAACACTGAAGCTTTCTTT

clone_size: -
v_call: TRBV4-2
j_call: TRBJ2-7
d_call: TRBD2
cdr3_aa: CASSPRLADYEQYF
cdr3_nt: TGTGCCAGCAGCCCACGACTAGCGGACTACGAGCAGTACTTC

clone_size: -
v_call: TRBV4-3
j_call: TRBJ1-2
d_call: -
cdr3_aa: CASSLGRGYGYTF
cdr3_nt: TGCGCCAGCAGCCTAGGCAGGGGCTATGGCTACACCTTC

clone_size: -
v_call: TRBV5-5
j_call: TRBJ2-7
d_call: -
cdr3_aa: CASSFPRHYSTGIGEQYF
cdr3_nt: TGTGCCAGCAGCTTCCCCCGTCACTACTCGACAGGTATAGGGGAGCAGTACTTC

clone_size: -
v_call: TRBV5-1
j_call: TRBJ2-3
d_call: -
cdr3_aa: CASSLALTFRGDTQYF
cdr3_nt: TGCGCCAGCAGCTTGGCCCTCACATTCCGCGGAGATACGCAGTATTTT

clone_size: -
v_call: TRBV18
j_call: TRBJ2-6
d_call: TRBD2
cdr3_aa: CASSSSGSTGANVLTF
cdr3_nt: TGTGCCAGCTCAAGTAGCGGGAGTACTGGGGCCAACGTCCTGACTTTC

clone_size: few
v_call: TRBV10-3
j_call: TRBJ1-4
d_call: -
cdr3_aa: CALPEGGRKLFF
cdr3_nt: TGTGCCCTTCCGGAGGGAGGGAGGAAACTGTTTTTT

clone_size: -
v_call: TRBV2
j_call: TRBJ1-5
d_call: -
cdr3_aa: CASSEMGRGQPQHF
cdr3_nt: TGTGCCAGCAGTGAAATGGGCAGGGGACAGCCCCAGCATTTT

clone_size: once
v_call: TRBV18
j_call: TRBJ1-2
d_call: TRBD1
cdr3_aa: CASSDIQGGNNYGYTF
cdr3_nt: TGTGCCAGCTCCGATATACAGGGGGGCAATAACTATGGCTACACCTTC

clone_size: once
v_call: TRBV29-1
j_call: TRBJ2-2
d_call: -
cdr3_aa: CSVGVGPNTGELFF
cdr3_nt: TGCAGCGTTGGTGTGGGGCCGAACACCGGGGAGCTGTTTTTT

clone_size: -
v_call: TRBV30
j_call: TRBJ1-1
d_call: -
cdr3_aa: CAWSVRGSGAFF
cdr3_nt: TGTGCCTGGAGTGTACGGGGGAGTGGGGCTTTCTTT

clone_size: -
v_call: TRBV18
j_call: TRBJ2-2
d_call: TRBD2
cdr3_aa: CASSPLPRTSGRTSNTGELFF
cdr3_nt: TGTGCCAGCTCACCACTCCCTCGGACTAGCGGGAGGACCTCGAACACCGGGGAGCTGTTTTTT

clone_size: -
v_call: TRBV5-1
j_call: TRBJ2-2
d_call: -
cdr3_aa: CASSLLANTGELFF
cdr3_nt: TGCGCCAGCAGTCTTTTAGCGAACACCGGGGAGCTGTTTTTT

clone_size: -
v_call: TRBV7-2
j_call: TRBJ2-3
d_call: -
cdr3_aa: CASSPYTDTQYF
cdr3_nt: TGTGCCAGCAGTCCGTACACAGATACGCAGTATTTT